The clone carrying this T cell receptor (beta chain) was counted once. Its antigen is unknown. The data originate from a study of radiotherapy plus CTLA-4 blockade in lung cancer. As for the study in general: Disease control was achieved by around 30% of patients, and objective responses by about 19%.

Study-wide results and caveats: Response was reportedly best predicted by early blood T cell clone dynamics, with interferon-beta.

V lost 4 bases, J lost 3 bases, and 12 bases lay in between. The CDR3 covers 15 residues. Germline CDR1 MDHEN, CDR2 SYDVKM. The data were produced by immunoSEQ multiplex PCR, yet TCRdb's version contains in-frame clones alone and is incomplete. The data hold tens of thousands of clones, with about four fifths observed a single time. This chain connects TRBV28 to TRBJ2-2; D is ambiguous. The sample here was peripheral blood, taken from a patient treated with radiotherapy plus ipilimumab. The receptor's source is a human donor with non-small cell lung cancer that progressed on radiotherapy plus ipilimumab. CDR3 DNA sequence: TGTGCCAGCAGTTCCCCAGGTTGGGACACCGGGGAGCTGTTTTTT. It specifies CASSSPGWDTGELFF.